This entry features one T cell receptor (beta chain) sequence. Per the authors' pipeline: For nucleated cells, counts were estimated from reference gene primer amplification. Using immunoSEQ multiplex PCR, the repertoire was profiled, and TCRdb retains in-frame clones only, with some absent. V and J calls and clone size are as listed in that table; D and trimming were resolved from the DNA. The data hold approximately 46,000 clones, with roughly 88% observed a single time. This record belongs to a study of blood T cell repertoires in COVID-19. Study information: Donors in the United States, Italy and Spain gave samples during acute or convalescent COVID-19.

This CDR3 is 13 amino acids long. Germline V gene lookup returns CDR1 SGHTA and CDR2 FQGNSA. V shed 5 bases and J shed 4 bases, with 9 bases lying between them. The sequenced sample consisted of peripheral blood. The gene calls are TRBV7-2 and TRBJ1-3, with D possibly matching TRBD1 (5 bases). The origin of this receptor is a human donor in a cohort sampled during active COVID-19. CDR3 sequence reads: CASSPAGGNTIYF. Written as DNA, the CDR3 is TGTGCCAGCAGCCCGGCAGGGGGAAACACCATATATTTT. The full variable domain, completed using reference TRBV7-2 and TRBJ1-3, is GAGVSQSPSNKVTEKGKDVELRCDPISGHTALYWYRQSLGQGLEFLIYFQGNSAPDKSGLPSDRFSAERTGGSVSTLTIQRTQQEDSAVYLCASSPAGGNTIYFGEGSWLTVV.